This is a list of T cell receptor beta chains from one sample in a study of cytomegalovirus exposure and HLA in healthy donors. TCRdb keeps only in-frame clones here, not all; method: immunoSEQ multiplex PCR. The table records about 97,000 clones, approximately 74% of them present only once. Sequencing used PBMCs. These TCRs come from a woman between 40 and 50 years old in good health and CMV-seronegative. The CDR3 runs from the conserved cysteine through the conserved F or W. D genes are given only for firm matches. Rows may omit the clone size; those that give it use once, few, many or a size class.

TRBJ1-2	.	TRBV29-1	.	CSVLGASNYGYTF	TGCAGCGTCCTAGGCGCCTCTAACTATGGCTACACCTTC
TRBJ2-7	.	TRBV7-2	TRBD1	CASSPDRATDEQYF	TGTGCCAGCAGCCCTGACAGGGCCACCGACGAGCAGTACTTC
TRBJ2-7	.	TRBV13	TRBD2	CASSTRTSGRYEQYF	TGTGCCAGCAGTACTCGGACTAGCGGGAGATACGAGCAGTACTTC
TRBJ2-3	.	TRBV7-9	.	CASSRVGQDTQYF	TGTGCCAGCAGCCGGGTAGGCCAAGATACGCAGTATTTT
TRBJ1-6	.	TRBV18	.	CASSDSTGSPLHF	TGTGCCAGTTCCGACTCAACAGGTTCACCCCTCCACTTT
TRBJ2-3	once	TRBV6-5	.	CASSYSRRDADTQYF	TGTGCCAGCAGTTACTCGAGGAGGGATGCAGATACGCAGTATTTT
TRBJ2-7	few	TRBV6-1	.	CASSDGLTYEQYF	TGTGCCAGCAGTGACGGACTAACCTACGAGCAGTACTTC
TRBJ2-1	.	TRBV6-5	TRBD1	CASSLGTGNEQFF	TGTGCCAGCAGTCTTGGGACAGGCAATGAGCAGTTCTTC
TRBJ1-1	.	TRBV6-6	.	CASGHQGNTEAFF	TGTGCCAGCGGCCACCAGGGTAACACTGAAGCTTTCTTT
TRBJ2-5	.	TRBV28	.	CASSLGRQGVPQETQYF	TGTGCCAGCAGTTTAGGGAGGCAGGGAGTCCCCCAAGAGACCCAGTACTTC
TRBJ2-7	.	TRBV9	TRBD1	CASSVTGRDEQYF	TGTGCCAGCAGCGTGACAGGGCGTGACGAGCAGTACTTC
TRBJ2-3	.	TRBV2	.	CASSLRVPSTDTQYF	TGTGCCAGCAGCCTCAGGGTTCCTAGCACAGATACGCAGTATTTT
TRBJ2-5	.	TRBV7-6	TRBD1	CASRPTGGPLLQETQYF	TGTGCCAGCAGGCCTACAGGGGGTCCTCTGCTTCAAGAGACCCAGTACTTC
TRBJ2-7	few	TRBV7-9	TRBD1	CASSLGQGFEQYF	TGTGCCAGCAGCTTGGGACAGGGGTTCGAGCAGTACTTC
TRBJ1-5	once	TRBV10-3	TRBD1	CAISTGQGASRSNQPQHF	TGTGCCATCAGTACCGGACAGGGGGCGAGTAGGAGCAATCAGCCCCAGCATTTT
TRBJ2-5	.	TRBV27	TRBD1	CASSGARRGRQETQYF	TGTGCCAGCAGTGGTGCCCGCAGGGGGCGCCAAGAGACCCAGTACTTC
TRBJ2-3	.	TRBV6-1	TRBD1	CASSFEQGESDTQYF	TGTGCCAGCAGTTTTGAACAGGGGGAGTCAGATACGCAGTATTTT
TRBJ2-3	once	TRBV5-4	.	CASSLISVGDTQYF	TGTGCCAGCAGCTTGATATCTGTCGGGGATACGCAGTATTTT
TRBJ1-2	.	TRBV18	TRBD1	CASSLGGDGNGYTF	TGTGCCAGCTCTTTAGGGGGCGACGGGAATGGCTACACCTTC
TRBJ1-4	.	TRBV6-5	TRBD1	CASRPTGGDNEKLFF	TGTGCCAGCAGGCCAACAGGGGGCGATAATGAAAAACTGTTTTTT
TRBJ2-3	.	TRBV2	.	CASKFAPDTQYF	TGTGCCAGCAAGTTCGCGCCAGATACGCAGTATTTT
TRBJ2-1	.	TRBV9	TRBD2	CASSVAGGLGEQFF	TGTGCCAGCAGCGTAGCGGGAGGGTTAGGGGAGCAGTTCTTC